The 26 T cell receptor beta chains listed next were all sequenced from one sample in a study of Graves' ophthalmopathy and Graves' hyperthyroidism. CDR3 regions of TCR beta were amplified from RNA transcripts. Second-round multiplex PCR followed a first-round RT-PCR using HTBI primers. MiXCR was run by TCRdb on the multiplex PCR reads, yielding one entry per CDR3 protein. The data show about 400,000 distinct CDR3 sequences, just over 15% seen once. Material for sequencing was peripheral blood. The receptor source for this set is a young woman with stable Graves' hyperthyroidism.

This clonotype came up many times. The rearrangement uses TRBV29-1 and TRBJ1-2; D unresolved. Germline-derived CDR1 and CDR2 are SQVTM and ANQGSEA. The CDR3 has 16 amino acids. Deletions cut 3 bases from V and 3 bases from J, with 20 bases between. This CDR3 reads CSVDLVIRDPHYGYTF. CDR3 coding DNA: TGCAGCGTTGATCTCGTTATACGTGACCCTCACTATGGCTACACCTTC.

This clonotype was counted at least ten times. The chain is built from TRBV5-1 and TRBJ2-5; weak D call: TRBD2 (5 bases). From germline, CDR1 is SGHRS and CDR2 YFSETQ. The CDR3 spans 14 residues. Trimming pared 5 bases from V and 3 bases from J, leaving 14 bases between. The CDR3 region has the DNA TGCGCCAGCAGGGCTGGGAGTCCGAAAGAGACCCAGTACTTC. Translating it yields CASRAGSPKETQYF.

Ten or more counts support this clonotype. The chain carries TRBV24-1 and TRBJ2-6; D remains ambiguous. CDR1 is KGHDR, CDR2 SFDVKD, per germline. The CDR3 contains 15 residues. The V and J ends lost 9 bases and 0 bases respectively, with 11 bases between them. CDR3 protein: CATRSDGSGANVLTF. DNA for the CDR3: TGTGCCACCCGATCCGACGGCTCTGGGGCCAACGTCCTGACTTTC.

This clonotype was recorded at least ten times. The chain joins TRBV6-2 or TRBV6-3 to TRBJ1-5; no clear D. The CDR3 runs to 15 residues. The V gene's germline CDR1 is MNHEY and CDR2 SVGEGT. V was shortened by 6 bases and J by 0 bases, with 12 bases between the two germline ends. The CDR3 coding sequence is TGTGCCAGCAGAATCGCCTGGGATAGCAATCAGCCCCAGCATTTT. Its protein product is CASRIAWDSNQPQHF.

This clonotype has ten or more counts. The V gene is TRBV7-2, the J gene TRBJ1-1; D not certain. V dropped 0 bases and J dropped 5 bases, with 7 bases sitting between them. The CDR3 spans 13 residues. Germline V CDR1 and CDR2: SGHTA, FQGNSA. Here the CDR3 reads CASSLATQTEAFF. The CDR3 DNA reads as TGTGCCAGCAGCTTAGCGACGCAGACTGAAGCTTTCTTT.

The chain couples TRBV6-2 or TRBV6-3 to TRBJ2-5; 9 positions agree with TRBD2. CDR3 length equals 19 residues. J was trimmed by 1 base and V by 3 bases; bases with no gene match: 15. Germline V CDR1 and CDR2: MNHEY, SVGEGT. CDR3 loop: CASSYFWLAGTNLQETQYF. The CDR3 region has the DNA TGTGCCAGCAGTTATTTTTGGCTAGCGGGAACCAATCTCCAAGAGACCCAGTACTTC.

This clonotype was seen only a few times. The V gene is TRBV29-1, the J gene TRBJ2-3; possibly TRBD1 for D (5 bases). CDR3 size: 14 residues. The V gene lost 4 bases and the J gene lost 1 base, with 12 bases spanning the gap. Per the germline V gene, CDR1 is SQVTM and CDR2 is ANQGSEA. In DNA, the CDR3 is TGCAGCGTTGGGGGCTATGTTGGCACAGATACGCAGTATTTT. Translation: CSVGGYVGTDTQYF.

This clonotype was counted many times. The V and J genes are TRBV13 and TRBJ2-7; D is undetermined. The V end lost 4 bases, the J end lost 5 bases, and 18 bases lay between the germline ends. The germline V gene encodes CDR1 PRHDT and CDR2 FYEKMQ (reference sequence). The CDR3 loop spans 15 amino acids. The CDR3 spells CASSSLTTKPNEQYF. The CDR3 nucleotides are TGTGCCAGCAGCTCTCTCACAACAAAGCCCAACGAGCAGTACTTC.

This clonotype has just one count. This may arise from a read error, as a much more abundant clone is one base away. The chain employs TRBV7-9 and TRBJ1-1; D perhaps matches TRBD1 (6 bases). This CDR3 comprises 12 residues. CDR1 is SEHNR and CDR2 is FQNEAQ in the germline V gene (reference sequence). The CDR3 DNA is TGTGCCAGCACAGGACAGCCCTCTGAAGCTTGCTTT. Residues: CASTGQPSEACF.

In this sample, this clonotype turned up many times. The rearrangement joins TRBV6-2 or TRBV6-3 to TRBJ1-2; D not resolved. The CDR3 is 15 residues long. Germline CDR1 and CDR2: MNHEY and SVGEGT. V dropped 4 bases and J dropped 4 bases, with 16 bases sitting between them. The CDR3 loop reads CASSSPTDFGYGYTF. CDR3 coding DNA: TGTGCCAGCAGTTCTCCAACGGATTTCGGCTATGGCTACACCTTC.

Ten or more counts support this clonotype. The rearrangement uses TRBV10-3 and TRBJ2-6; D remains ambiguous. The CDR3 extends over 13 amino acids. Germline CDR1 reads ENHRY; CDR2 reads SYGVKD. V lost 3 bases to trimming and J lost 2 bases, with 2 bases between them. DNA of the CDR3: TGTGCCATCAGTGACCCTGGGGCCAACGTCCTGACTTTC. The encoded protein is CAISDPGANVLTF.

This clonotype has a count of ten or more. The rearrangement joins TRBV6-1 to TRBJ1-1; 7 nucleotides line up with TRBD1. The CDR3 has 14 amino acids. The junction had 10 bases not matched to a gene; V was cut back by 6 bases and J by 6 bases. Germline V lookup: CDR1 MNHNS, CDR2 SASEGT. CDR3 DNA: TGTGCCAGCAGCTCCTACAGGGGTAGATCTGAAGCTTTCTTT. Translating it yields CASSSYRGRSEAFF.

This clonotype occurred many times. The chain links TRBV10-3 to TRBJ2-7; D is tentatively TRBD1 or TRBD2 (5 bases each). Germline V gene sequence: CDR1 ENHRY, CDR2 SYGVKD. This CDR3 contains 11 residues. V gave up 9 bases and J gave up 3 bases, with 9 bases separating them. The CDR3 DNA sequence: TGTGCCATGGGGACGGTCTACGAGCAGTACTTC. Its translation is CAMGTVYEQYF.

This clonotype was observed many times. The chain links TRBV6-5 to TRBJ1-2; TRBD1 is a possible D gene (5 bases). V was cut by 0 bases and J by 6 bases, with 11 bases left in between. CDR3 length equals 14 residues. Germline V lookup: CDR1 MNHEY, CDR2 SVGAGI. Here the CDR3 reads CASSYSGGKDGYTF. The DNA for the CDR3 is TGTGCCAGCAGTTACTCCGGGGGAAAGGATGGCTACACCTTC.

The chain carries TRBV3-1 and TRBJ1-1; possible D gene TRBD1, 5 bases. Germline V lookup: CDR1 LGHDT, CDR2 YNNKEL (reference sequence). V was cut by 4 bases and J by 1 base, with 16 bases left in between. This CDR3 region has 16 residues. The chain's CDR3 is CASSPLGPMGNTEAFF. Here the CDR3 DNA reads TGTGCCAGCAGCCCCCTGGGGCCCATGGGGAACACTGAAGCTTTCTTT.

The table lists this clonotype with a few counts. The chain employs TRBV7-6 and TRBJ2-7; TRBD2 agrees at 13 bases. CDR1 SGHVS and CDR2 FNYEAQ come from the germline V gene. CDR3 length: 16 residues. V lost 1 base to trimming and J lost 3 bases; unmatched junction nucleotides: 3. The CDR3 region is CASSLGTSGGDYEQYF. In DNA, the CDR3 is TGTGCCAGCAGCTTAGGGACTAGCGGGGGCGACTACGAGCAGTACTTC.

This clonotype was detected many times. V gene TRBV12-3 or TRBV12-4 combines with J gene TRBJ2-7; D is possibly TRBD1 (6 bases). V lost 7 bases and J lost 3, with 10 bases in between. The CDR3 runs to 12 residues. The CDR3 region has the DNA TGTGCCAGCACAACAGGGCTCTACGAGCAGTACTTC. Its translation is CASTTGLYEQYF.

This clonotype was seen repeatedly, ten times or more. The CDR3 DNA reads TGTGCCAGCAAGGCGGTTGGGGAGACCCAGTACTTC. It encodes CASKAVGETQYF. The chain employs TRBV2 and TRBJ2-5; no clear D gene. Per germline, CDR1 SNHLY and CDR2 FYNNEI. This CDR3 comprises 12 residues. V lost 7 bases and J 5 bases, leaving 11 bases between the germline ends.

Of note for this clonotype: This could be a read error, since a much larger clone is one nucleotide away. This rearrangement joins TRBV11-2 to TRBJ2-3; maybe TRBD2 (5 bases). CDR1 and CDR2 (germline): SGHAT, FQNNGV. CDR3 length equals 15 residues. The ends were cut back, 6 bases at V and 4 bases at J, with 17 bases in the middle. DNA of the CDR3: TGTGCCAGCAGACGCGGACTCGCAAGCTCAGATACGCAGTATTTT. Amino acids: CASRRGLASSDTQYF.

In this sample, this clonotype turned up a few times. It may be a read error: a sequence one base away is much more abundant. CDR3 protein: CASSYSGGGGTETKYF. The CDR3 DNA reads as TGTGCCAGCAGTTACTCGGGTGGGGGGGGCACAGAGACCAAGTACTTC. The chain combines TRBV6-5 with TRBJ2-5; possible D gene TRBD2, 7 bases. The CDR3 is made up of 16 amino acids. CDR1 is MNHEY and CDR2 is SVGAGI in the germline V gene.

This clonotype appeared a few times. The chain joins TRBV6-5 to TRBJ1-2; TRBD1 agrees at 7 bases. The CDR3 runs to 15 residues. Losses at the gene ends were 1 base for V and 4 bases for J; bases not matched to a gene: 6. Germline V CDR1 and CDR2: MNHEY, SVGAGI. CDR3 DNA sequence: TGTGCCAGCAGTTACTGGGACAGCGTGCGCTATGGCTACACCTTC. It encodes CASSYWDSVRYGYTF.

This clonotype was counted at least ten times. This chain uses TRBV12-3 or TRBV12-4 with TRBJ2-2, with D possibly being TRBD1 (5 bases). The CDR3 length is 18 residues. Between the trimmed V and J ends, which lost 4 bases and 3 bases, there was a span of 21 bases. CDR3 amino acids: CASSSGRVGFLDTGELFF. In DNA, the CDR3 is TGTGCCAGCAGTTCGGGCAGGGTGGGGTTTCTGGACACCGGGGAGCTGTTTTTT.

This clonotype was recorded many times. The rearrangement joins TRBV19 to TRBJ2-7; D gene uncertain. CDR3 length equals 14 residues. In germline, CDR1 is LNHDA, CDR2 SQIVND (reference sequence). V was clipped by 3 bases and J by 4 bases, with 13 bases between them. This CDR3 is CASSIGWGMYEQYF. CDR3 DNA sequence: TGTGCCAGTAGTATCGGTTGGGGTATGTACGAGCAGTACTTC.

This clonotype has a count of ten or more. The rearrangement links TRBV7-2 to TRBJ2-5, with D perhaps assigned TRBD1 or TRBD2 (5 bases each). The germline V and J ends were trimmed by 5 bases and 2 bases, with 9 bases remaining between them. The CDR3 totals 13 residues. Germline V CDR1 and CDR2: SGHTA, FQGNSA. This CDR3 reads CASSEGPQETQYF. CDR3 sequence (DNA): TGTGCCAGCAGCGAGGGACCTCAAGAGACCCAGTACTTC.

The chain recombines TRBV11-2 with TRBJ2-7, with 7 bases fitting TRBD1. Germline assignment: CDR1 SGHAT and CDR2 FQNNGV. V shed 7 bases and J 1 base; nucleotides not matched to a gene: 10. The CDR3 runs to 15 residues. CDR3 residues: CASTPNRGPSYEQYF. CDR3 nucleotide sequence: TGTGCCAGCACCCCCAACAGGGGACCTTCCTACGAGCAGTACTTC.

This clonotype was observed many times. The CDR3 reads CASRQTGETTEAFF. CDR3 coding DNA: TGTGCCAGCAGACAGACTGGGGAGACGACTGAAGCTTTCTTT. V usage is TRBV12-3 or TRBV12-4 and J usage is TRBJ1-1; the D is unclear. Trimming cost V 6 bases and J 5 bases, with 16 bases left between them. CDR3 length: 14 amino acids.